Many counts were recorded for the clone carrying this TCR beta chain. Antigen: not known. The CDR3 is 14 amino acids. Per the germline V gene, CDR1 is SGHVS and CDR2 is FNYEAQ. V lost 3 bases, J lost 2 bases, and 7 bases lay in between. TCRdb re-derived calls from the reads in MiXCR, one entry per CDR3 protein. The table has fewer than 85,000 distinct CDR3 sequences, under 5% seen once. These data come from a study of T cell repertoires in cytomegalovirus infection. Study information: Both a matching HLA type and CMV infection were indicated by public TCR beta signatures. Study-wide findings and caveats: Clonotype analysis showed dominance of the ex vivo response by HLA-C-restricted CMV-specific TCR beta clonotypes.

Material: PBMCs. V usage is TRBV7-6 and J usage is TRBJ2-2; D is unresolved. The clonotype was recovered from a human donor in good health (CMV status not recorded). Some clones in this sample may be carry-over from other donors' samples. The chain's CDR3 is CASSFGPNTGELFF. As DNA, the CDR3 is TGTGCCAGCAGCTTCGGGCCTAACACCGGGGAGCTGTTTTTT.